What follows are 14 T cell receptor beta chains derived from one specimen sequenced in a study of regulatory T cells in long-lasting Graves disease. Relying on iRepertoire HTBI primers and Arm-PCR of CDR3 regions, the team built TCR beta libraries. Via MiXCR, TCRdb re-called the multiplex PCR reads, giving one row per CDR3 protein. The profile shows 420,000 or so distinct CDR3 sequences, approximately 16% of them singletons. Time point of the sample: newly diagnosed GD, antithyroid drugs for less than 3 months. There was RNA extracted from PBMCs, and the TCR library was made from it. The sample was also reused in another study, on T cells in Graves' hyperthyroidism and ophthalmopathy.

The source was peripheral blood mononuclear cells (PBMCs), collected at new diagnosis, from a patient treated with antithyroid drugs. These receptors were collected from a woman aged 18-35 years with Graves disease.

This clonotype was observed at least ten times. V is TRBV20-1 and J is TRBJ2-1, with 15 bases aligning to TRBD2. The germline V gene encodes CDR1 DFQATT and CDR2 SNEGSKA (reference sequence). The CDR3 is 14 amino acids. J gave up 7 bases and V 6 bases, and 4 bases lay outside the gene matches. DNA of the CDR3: TGCAGTGCATGGACTAGCGGGAGGGCTAATGAGCAGTTCTTC. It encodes CSAWTSGRANEQFF.

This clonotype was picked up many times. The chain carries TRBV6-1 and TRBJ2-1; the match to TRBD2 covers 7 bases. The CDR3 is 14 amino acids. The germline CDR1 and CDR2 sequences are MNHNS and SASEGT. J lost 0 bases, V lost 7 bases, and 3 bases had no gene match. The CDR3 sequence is CASMGGGSYNEQFF. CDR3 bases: TGTGCCAGCATGGGCGGGGGCTCCTACAATGAGCAGTTCTTC.

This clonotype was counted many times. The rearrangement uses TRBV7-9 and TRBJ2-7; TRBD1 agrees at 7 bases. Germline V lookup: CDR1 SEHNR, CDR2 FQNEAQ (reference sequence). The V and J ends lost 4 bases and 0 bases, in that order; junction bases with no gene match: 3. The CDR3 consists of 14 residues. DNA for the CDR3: TGTGCCAGCAGCTCTCGGGACAGCTCCTACGAGCAGTACTTC. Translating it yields CASSSRDSSYEQYF.

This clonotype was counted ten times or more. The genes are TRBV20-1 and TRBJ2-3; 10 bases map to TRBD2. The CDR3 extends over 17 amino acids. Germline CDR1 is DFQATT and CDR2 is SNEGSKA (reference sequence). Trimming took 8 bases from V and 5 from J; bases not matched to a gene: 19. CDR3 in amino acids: CSLSGASGRWSVDTQYF. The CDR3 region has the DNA TGCAGTCTAAGTGGGGCTAGCGGGAGATGGTCTGTAGATACGCAGTATTTT.

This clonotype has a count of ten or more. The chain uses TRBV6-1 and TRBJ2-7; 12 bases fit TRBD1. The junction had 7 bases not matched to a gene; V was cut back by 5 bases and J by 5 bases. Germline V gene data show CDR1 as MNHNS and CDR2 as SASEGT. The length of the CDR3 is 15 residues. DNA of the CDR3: TGTGCCAGCAGTCTGTCCGGGACAGGGGGCCACGAGCAGTACTTC. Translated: CASSLSGTGGHEQYF.

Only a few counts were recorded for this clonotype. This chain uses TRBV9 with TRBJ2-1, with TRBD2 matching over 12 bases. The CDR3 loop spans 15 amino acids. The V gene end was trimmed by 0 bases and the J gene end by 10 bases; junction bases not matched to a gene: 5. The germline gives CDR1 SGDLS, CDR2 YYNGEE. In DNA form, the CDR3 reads TGTGCCAGCAGCGTAGCTAGCGGGAGGGGGGAAGAGCAGTTCTTC. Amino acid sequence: CASSVASGRGEEQFF.

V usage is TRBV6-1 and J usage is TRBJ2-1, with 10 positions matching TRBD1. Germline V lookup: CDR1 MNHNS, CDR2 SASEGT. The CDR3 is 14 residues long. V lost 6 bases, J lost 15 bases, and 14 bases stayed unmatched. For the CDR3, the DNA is TGTGCCAGCAGACCGGGACAGGGGCTCGGGATTGCGTTCTTC. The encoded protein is CASRPGQGLGIAFF.

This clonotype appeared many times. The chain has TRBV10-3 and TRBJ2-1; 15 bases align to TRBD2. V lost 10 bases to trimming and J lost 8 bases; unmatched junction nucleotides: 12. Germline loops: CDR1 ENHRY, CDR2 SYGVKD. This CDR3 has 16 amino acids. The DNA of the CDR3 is TGTGCCACCAGATCGGGACTAGCGGGAGGAAGATATGAGCAGTTCTTC. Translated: CATRSGLAGGRYEQFF.

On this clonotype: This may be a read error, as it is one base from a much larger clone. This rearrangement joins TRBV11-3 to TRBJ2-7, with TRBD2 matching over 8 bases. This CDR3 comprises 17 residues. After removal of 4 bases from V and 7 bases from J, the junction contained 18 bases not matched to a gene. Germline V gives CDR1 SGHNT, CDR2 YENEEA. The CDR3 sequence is CASSWNSGTNSYNEQYF. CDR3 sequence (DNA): TGTGCCAGCAGCTGGAATAGCGGGACCAACTCCTACAATGAGCAGTACTTC. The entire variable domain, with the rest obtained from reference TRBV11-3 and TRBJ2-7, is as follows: EAGVVQSPRYKIIEKKQPVAFWCNPISGHNTLYWYLQNLGQGPELLIRYENEEAVDDSQLPKDRFSAERLKGVDSTLKIQPAELGDSAVYLCASSWNSGTNSYNEQYFGPGTRLTVT.

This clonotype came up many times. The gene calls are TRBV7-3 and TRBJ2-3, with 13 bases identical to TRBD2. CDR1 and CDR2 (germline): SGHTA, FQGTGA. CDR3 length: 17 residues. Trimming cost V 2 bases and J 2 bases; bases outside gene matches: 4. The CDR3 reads CASSLFGLAGATDTQYF. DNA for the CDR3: TGTGCCAGCAGCTTATTCGGACTAGCGGGGGCCACAGATACGCAGTATTTT.

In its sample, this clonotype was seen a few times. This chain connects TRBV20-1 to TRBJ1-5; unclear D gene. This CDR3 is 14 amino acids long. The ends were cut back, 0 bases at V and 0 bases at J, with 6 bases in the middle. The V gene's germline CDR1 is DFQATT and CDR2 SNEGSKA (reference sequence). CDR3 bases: TGCAGTGCTAGAGATCGGGATAGCAATCAGCCCCAGCATTTT. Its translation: CSARDRDSNQPQHF.

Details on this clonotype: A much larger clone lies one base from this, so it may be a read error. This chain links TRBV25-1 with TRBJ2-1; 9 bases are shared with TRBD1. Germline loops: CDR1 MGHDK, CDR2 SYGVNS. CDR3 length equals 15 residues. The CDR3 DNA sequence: TGTGCCAACAGTGATCTGACAGGGGGAGTAGATGAGCAGTTCTTC. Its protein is CANSDLTGGVDEQFF. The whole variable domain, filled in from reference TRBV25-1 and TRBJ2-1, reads EADIYQTPRYLVIGTGKKITLECSQTMGHDKMYWYQQDPGMELHLIHYSYGVNSTEKGDLSSESTVSRIRTEHFPLTLESARPSHTSQYLCANSDLTGGVDEQFFGPGTRLTVL.

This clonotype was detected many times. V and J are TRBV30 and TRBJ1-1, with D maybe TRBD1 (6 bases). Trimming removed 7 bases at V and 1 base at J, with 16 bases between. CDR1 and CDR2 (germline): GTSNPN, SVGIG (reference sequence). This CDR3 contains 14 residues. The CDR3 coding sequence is TGTGCCTTAAGGGGGGGTTTCACGAACACTGAAGCTTTCTTT. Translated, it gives CALRGGFTNTEAFF.

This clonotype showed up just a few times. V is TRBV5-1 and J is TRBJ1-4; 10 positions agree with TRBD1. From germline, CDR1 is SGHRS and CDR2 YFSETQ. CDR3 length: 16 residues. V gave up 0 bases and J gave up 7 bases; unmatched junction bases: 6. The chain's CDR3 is CASSLAKTGGGEKLFF. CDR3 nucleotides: TGCGCCAGCAGCTTGGCCAAGACAGGGGGCGGTGAAAAACTGTTTTTT.